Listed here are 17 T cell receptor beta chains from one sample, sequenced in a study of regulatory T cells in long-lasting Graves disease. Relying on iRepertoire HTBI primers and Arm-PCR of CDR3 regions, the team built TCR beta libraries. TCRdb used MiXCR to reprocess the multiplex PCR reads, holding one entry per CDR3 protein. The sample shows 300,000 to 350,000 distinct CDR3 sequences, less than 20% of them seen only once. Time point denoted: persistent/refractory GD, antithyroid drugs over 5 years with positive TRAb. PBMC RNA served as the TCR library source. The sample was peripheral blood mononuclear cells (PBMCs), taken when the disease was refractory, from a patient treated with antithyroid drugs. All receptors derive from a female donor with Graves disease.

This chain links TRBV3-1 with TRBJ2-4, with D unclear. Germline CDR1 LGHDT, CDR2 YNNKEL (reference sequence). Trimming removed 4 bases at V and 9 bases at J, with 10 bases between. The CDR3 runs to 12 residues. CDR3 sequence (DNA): TGTGCCAGCAGCCCTCGGTGGGGCATTCAGTACTTC. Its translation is CASSPRWGIQYF.

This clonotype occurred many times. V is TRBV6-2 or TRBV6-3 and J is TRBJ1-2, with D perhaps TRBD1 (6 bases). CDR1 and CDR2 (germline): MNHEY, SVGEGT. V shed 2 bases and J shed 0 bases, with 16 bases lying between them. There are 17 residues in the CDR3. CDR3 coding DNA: TGTGCCAGCAGTTACAAGACAGGAGACAGAGCTAACTATGGCTACACCTTC. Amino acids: CASSYKTGDRANYGYTF.

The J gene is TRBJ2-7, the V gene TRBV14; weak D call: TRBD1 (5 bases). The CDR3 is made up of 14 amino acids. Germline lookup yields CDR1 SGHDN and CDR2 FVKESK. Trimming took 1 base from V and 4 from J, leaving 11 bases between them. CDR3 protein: CASSQAGWGYEQYF. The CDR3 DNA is TGTGCCAGCAGCCAAGCAGGGTGGGGTTACGAGCAGTACTTC.

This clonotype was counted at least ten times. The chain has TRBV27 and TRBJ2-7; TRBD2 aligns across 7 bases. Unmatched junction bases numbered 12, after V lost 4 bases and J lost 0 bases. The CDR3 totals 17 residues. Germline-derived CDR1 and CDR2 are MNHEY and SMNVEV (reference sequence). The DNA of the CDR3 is TGTGCCAGCAGTTCCGTTCGGCTAGCGGACAACTCCTACGAGCAGTACTTC. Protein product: CASSSVRLADNSYEQYF.

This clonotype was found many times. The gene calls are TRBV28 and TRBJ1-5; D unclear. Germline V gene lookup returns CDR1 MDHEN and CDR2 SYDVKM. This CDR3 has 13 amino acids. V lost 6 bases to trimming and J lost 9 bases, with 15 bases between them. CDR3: CASSRTLGRPQHF. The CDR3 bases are TGTGCCAGCAGCCGGACCCTGGGCAGGCCCCAGCATTTT.

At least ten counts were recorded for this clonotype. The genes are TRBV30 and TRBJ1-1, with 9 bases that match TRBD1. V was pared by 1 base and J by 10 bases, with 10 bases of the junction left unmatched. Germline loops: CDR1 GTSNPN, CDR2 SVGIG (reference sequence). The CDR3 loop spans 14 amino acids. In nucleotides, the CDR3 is TGTGCCTGGAGTGCCCCGTTACAGGGGGCAAGAGCTTTCTTT. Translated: CAWSAPLQGARAFF. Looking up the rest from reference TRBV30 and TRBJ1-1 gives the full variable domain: SQTIHQWPATLVQPVGSPLSLECTVEGTSNPNLYWYRQAAGRGLQLLFYSVGIGQISSEVPQNLSASRPQDRQFILSSKKLLLSDSGFYLCAWSAPLQGARAFFGQGTRLTVV.

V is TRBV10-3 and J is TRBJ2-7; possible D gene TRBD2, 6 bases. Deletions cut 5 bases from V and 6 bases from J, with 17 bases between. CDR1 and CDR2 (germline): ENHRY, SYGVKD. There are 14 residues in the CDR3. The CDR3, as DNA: TGTGCCATCAGTCCCCCTCCGGGACTCCGCGAGCAGTACTTC. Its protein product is CAISPPPGLREQYF.

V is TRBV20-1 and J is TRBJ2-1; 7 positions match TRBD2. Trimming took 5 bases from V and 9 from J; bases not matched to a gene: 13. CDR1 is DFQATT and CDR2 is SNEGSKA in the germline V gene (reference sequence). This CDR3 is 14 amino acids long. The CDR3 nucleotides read TGCAGTGCTGCTCCCGGGACTAATGAGCGTGAGCAGTTCTTC. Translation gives CSAAPGTNEREQFF.

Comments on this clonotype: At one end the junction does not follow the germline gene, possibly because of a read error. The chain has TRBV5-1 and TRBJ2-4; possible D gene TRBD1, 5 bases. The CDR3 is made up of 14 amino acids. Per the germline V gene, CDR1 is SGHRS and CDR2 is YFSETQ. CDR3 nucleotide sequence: TGCGCCAGCAGCCTGACAGTAGCCAAAAACATTCAGTGCTTC. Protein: CASSLTVAKNIQCF.

The CDR3 sequence: CASSHIENTEAFF. CDR3 coding DNA: TGTGCCAGCAGCCATATTGAGAACACTGAAGCTTTCTTT. The chain joins TRBV4-2 to TRBJ1-1; the D is unclear. V was cut by 3 bases and J by 1 base, with 6 bases left in between. CDR3 length: 13 residues. Germline V gives CDR1 LGHNA, CDR2 YNFKEQ.

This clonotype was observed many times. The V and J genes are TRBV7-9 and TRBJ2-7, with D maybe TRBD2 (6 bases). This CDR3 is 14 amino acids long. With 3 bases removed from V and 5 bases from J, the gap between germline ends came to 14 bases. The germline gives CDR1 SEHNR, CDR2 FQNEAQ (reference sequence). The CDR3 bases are TGTGCCAGCAGCTTGGGGGTTGGAGGGGACGAGCAGTACTTC. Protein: CASSLGVGGDEQYF.

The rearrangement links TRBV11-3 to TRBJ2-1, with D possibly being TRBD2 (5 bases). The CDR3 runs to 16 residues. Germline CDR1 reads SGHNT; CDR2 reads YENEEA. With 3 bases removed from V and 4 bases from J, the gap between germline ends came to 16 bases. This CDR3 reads CASSFRKADLYNEQFF. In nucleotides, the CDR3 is TGTGCCAGCAGCTTCCGGAAAGCGGACCTTTACAATGAGCAGTTCTTC.

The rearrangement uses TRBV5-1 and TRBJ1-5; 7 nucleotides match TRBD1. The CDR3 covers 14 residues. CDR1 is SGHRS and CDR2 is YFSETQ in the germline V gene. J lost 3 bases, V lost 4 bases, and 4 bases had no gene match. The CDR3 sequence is CASSATGSNQPQHF. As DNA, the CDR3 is TGCGCCAGCAGCGCGACAGGGTCCAATCAGCCCCAGCATTTT.

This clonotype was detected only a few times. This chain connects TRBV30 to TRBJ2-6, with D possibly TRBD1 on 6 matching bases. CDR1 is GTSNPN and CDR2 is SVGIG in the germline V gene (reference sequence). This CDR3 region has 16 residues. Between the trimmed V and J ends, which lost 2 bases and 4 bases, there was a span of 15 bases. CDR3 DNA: TGTGCCTGGAGTCCCCCAACAGGGAGAGGGGCCAACGTCCTGACTTTC. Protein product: CAWSPPTGRGANVLTF.

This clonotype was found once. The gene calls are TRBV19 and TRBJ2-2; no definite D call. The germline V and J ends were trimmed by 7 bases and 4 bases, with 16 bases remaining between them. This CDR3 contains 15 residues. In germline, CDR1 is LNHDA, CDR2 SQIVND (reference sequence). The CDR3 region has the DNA TGTGCCAGTACAGAAGTACATCTGAGCACCGGGGAGCTGTTTTTT. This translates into CASTEVHLSTGELFF.

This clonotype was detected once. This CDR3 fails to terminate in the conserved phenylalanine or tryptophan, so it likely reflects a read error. CDR3 sequence reads: CSASEGAGYNEQFS. CDR3 bases: TGCAGTGCTAGCGAGGGGGCCGGCTACAATGAGCAGTTCTCC. The V gene is TRBV20-1, the J gene TRBJ2-1; 7 bases map to TRBD1. CDR1 DFQATT and CDR2 SNEGSKA come from the germline V gene (reference sequence). This CDR3 is built from 14 residues. The junction had 5 bases not matched to a gene; V was cut back by 3 bases and J by 3 bases.

The CDR3 sequence is CASSRWTSGSYEQYF. The CDR3 nucleotides are TGTGCCAGCAGTCGTTGGACTAGCGGAAGCTACGAGCAGTACTTC. The V gene is TRBV12-3 or TRBV12-4, the J gene TRBJ2-7, with 10 bases identical to TRBD2. CDR3 length equals 15 residues. V was pared by 5 bases and J by 3 bases, with 7 bases of the junction left unmatched.